This record looks at one T cell receptor beta chain sequence and its context. The source of the sample is a study of cytomegalovirus exposure and HLA in healthy donors. The CDR3 covers 14 residues. Germline CDR1 is SGHRS and CDR2 is YFSETQ. With 1 base removed from V and 2 bases from J, the gap between germline ends came to 8 bases. This PCR relied on a set of 60 Vbeta primers and 13 Jbeta primers. Method: immunoSEQ multiplex PCR; TCRdb's copy keeps in-frame clones and lacks some. Of some 190,000 clones in the sample, roughly 80% were seen once. This TCR was recovered from a male donor in good health and CMV-seronegative. The sequenced sample consisted of PBMCs. This chain connects TRBV5-1 to TRBJ2-3; a weak D match, TRBD2 (6 bases). The CDR3 nucleotides are TGCGCCAGCAGCTTGTCGCGGGACACAGATACGCAGTATTTT. Encoded protein: CASSLSRDTDTQYF.